This section outlines one TCR beta chain sequence together with its context. Using immunoSEQ multiplex PCR, the repertoire was profiled, and TCRdb retains in-frame clones only, with some absent. Here the sample spans about 470,000 clones, 90% being singletons. Treatment noted: over 15 received Ad26.COV2.S at low or high dose, single or two shots; roughly five received placebo; per-sample allocation not given. Material that was analyzed had been drawn on day 63 after the first vaccine or placebo injection. These data originate in a study of Ad26.COV2.S vaccination and SARS-CoV-2 variants. The wider study: Ad26.COV2.S was injected intramuscularly once or twice, 56 days apart.

Germline values: CDR1 LGHDT, CDR2 YNNKEL (reference sequence). Trimming took 3 bases from V and 2 from J, leaving 10 bases between them. CDR3 length: 15 amino acids. The material was peripheral blood, obtained in a trial of Ad26.COV2.S vaccine versus placebo. The TCR was taken from a person between 18 and 65 years old who received the Ad26.COV2.S COVID-19 vaccine or a placebo. The chain employs TRBV3-1 (or the pseudogene TRBV3-2) and TRBJ2-2; D is undetermined. The chain's CDR3 is CASSHFRANTGELFF. CDR3 in DNA: TGTGCCAGCAGCCATTTTAGGGCTAACACCGGGGAGCTGTTTTTT.